Described below is a single T cell receptor (beta chain) sequence and its context. What it binds is unknown. The sample belongs to a study of T cells expressing NK-cell markers. Study information: Sorted CD3+CD56+NKG2C+, CD3+CD56+NKG2C- and CD3+CD56-NKG2C+ T cells provided the TCR beta repertoires. The sequencing cohort of eight donors included seven HCMV-seropositive individuals and one seronegative individual. Study observations and caveats: Whether the expanded NKG2C+ T cell clones recognized HCMV remained unclear. The dominant NKG2C+ clonotypes represented about 1.0-7.0% of CD8+ T cells in six donors.

TCRdb reprocessed the 5' RACE reads, keeping one entry per CDR3 protein, no DNA. In total, the table holds approximately 550,000 distinct CDR3 sequences. Material: blood T cells: a sorted CD56 or NKG2C T cell subset, CD4+ or CD8+ T cells, or bulk PBMC T cells (not recorded which). The receptor comes from a man aged 18 to 30 in good health.

The CDR3 is CSARDRPSGPLTDTQYF. The V and J genes are TRBV20-1 and TRBJ2-3; the D gene TCRdb calls, TRBD2, cannot be checked with no DNA. Per the germline V gene, CDR1 is DFQATT and CDR2 is SNEGSKA (reference sequence). The CDR3 has 17 amino acids.